This TCR beta chain was sequenced during a study of cytomegalovirus exposure and HLA in healthy donors (dated by TCRdb to about 2017). In terms of the full investigation: The roughly 650 repertoires of the first cohort and the roughly 120 validation repertoires were produced on the same platform, according to a later analysis. To predict cytomegalovirus infection status, the study combined high-throughput TCR immunosequencing, statistical association of individual TCRs with disease status, and machine learning. The study was designed to test whether signatures of past pathogen exposure could be identified by cataloging public T cell receptors. Besides the first cohort of hundreds of subjects, a separate validation cohort made up of over 100 different subjects was used. On the study overall, not on this receptor specifically: The study gave a list of roughly 150 TCR beta chains associated with cytomegalovirus. The classifier was reported to diagnose cytomegalovirus status with high specificity and sensitivity in both the original cohort and the validation cohort. The validation cohort had no HLA typing available for a later analysis, so co-occurrence within that cohort was assessed over all 120 or so repertoires. It was suggested by the authors that the approach could potentially be generalized to other disease states and immunological phenotypes. Most TCR sequences were observed very rarely across donors, whereas some public TCRs were present in many individuals. A later analysis found that TCRs clustered in the first cohort also tended to co-occur in the 120 validation repertoires, with roughly 95% of cluster scores above 0. Three of the identified cytomegalovirus-associated TCR beta chains were confirmed in vitro to be specific for cytomegalovirus antigens.

The library was produced with the immunoSEQ multiplex PCR assay. Processing in the source paper ran as follows. A statistical classification framework was developed to diagnose cytomegalovirus status using the catalog of TCR beta chain sequences. Not all clones reach the TCRdb copy of this immuneACCESS table, which keeps in-frame sequences only. Checked studies attribute under half of the gap to unresolved V genes and leave the rest unexplained. Clonal size and the V and J genes are those of that table, whereas D and trimming came from the DNA. This sample lists about 110,000 clones; about 85% were detected once. Of the sample, around 3.1% falls within the top ten clones. The donors were included in the validation cohort of some 110 subjects, a group kept apart from the roughly 700-subject first cohort. The CDR3 spans 14 residues, from the cysteine through the phenylalanine. This entry keeps only the CDR3 DNA: 42 bases, framed from base 1. Trimmed from V: 11 bases; trimmed from J: 4 bases; junction bases lacking a gene match: 3. The germline V gene encodes CDR1 MNHEY and CDR2 SMNVEV (reference sequence).

In regard to this clone: Its target antigen remains unknown. No base quality values were provided; no much bigger clone lies one nucleotide off.

The TCR originated in a woman in her late teens or twenties in good health and CMV-seronegative. Sequencing used PBMCs. Recombination linked TRBV27 to TRBJ2-3, and TRBD2 matches 16 of the central bases. The CDR3: CAVGTSGGADTQYF. The DNA sequence reads TGTGCCGTCGGGACTAGCGGGGGGGCAGATACGCAGTATTTT.